Listed below are T cell receptor beta chains from one sample, sequenced in a study of response to subunit inactivated influenza vaccine. TCRdb itself ran the RT-PCR reads through MiXCR, one entry per CDR3 protein. The sample carries fewer than 700,000 distinct CDR3 sequences, 13% recorded once. Sequenced material: PBMCs from blood, taken 40 to 50 days after vaccination. The origin of the receptors is a man aged 45-65 years who received an inactivated influenza vaccine. Each CDR3 is given with its conserved first and last residue. The order of the fields is D gene, J gene, V gene, clone size, CDR3 protein, CDR3 DNA. A D gene is named only where the DNA matches it firmly. Not every row has a clone size; where given, it reads once, few, many or a size class.

d_call: -; j_call: TRBJ2-2; v_call: TRBV10-3; clone_size: -; cdr3_aa: CAIGGRFGWTGELFF; cdr3_nt: TGTGCCATCGGAGGGCGGTTTGGTTGGACCGGGGAGCTGTTTTTT
d_call: -; j_call: TRBJ1-4; v_call: TRBV28; clone_size: -; cdr3_aa: CASLQWGNEKLFF; cdr3_nt: TGTGCCAGCCTACAGTGGGGGAATGAAAAACTGTTTTTT
d_call: TRBD1; j_call: TRBJ2-7; v_call: TRBV7-8; clone_size: -; cdr3_aa: CASSLDWDSTYEQYF; cdr3_nt: TGTGCCAGCAGCTTAGATTGGGACAGTACCTACGAGCAGTACTTC
d_call: TRBD1; j_call: TRBJ1-5; v_call: TRBV20-1; clone_size: few; cdr3_aa: CSAIPVRGPRNQPQHF; cdr3_nt: TGCAGTGCTATCCCGGTGAGGGGGCCTCGCAATCAGCCCCAGCATTTT
d_call: -; j_call: TRBJ1-3; v_call: TRBV7-2; clone_size: few; cdr3_aa: CASSLAGGGNTIYF; cdr3_nt: TGTGCCAGCAGCTTAGCAGGGGGAGGAAACACCATATATTTT
d_call: TRBD1; j_call: TRBJ2-1; v_call: TRBV20-1; clone_size: few; cdr3_aa: CSALAWDSDLHNEQFF; cdr3_nt: TGCAGTGCTCTGGCCTGGGACAGCGATCTACACAATGAGCAGTTCTTC
d_call: -; j_call: TRBJ2-7; v_call: TRBV5-1; clone_size: few; cdr3_aa: CASSELVPYEQYF; cdr3_nt: TGCGCCAGCAGCGAGCTAGTACCCTACGAGCAGTACTTC
d_call: TRBD1; j_call: TRBJ1-3; v_call: TRBV3-1; clone_size: once; cdr3_aa: CASSHGQGSGNTIYF; cdr3_nt: TGTGCCAGCAGCCACGGACAGGGGAGTGGAAACACCATATATTTT
d_call: -; j_call: TRBJ1-1; v_call: TRBV6-2/TRBV6-3; clone_size: few; cdr3_aa: CASRQSGGTEAFF; cdr3_nt: TGTGCCAGCAGACAGTCGGGGGGCACTGAAGCTTTCTTT
d_call: TRBD2; j_call: TRBJ2-5; v_call: TRBV5-6; clone_size: -; cdr3_aa: CASSRGLAGAETQYF; cdr3_nt: TGTGCCAGCAGCCGGGGGTTGGCGGGAGCCGAGACCCAGTACTTC
d_call: -; j_call: TRBJ2-5; v_call: TRBV7-9; clone_size: few; cdr3_aa: CASSPGVGRRKETQYF; cdr3_nt: TGTGCCAGCAGCCCTGGGGTGGGCCGACGCAAAGAGACCCAGTACTTC
d_call: TRBD2; j_call: TRBJ2-7; v_call: TRBV27; clone_size: few; cdr3_aa: CASSFSLREADEQYF; cdr3_nt: TGTGCCAGCAGTTTTAGTCTGCGGGAGGCCGACGAGCAGTACTTC
d_call: -; j_call: TRBJ2-1; v_call: TRBV24-1; clone_size: -; cdr3_aa: CATSDLGNGEQFF; cdr3_nt: TGTGCCACCAGTGATTTGGGAAACGGTGAGCAGTTCTTC
d_call: -; j_call: TRBJ1-4; v_call: TRBV3-1; clone_size: -; cdr3_aa: CASSQDLGKLFF; cdr3_nt: TGTGCCAGCAGCCAAGATCTAGGGAAACTGTTTTTT
d_call: -; j_call: TRBJ2-7; v_call: TRBV6-2/TRBV6-3; clone_size: -; cdr3_aa: CASSYYTDVYEQYF; cdr3_nt: TGTGCCAGCAGTTACTACACCGACGTGTACGAGCAGTACTTC
d_call: -; j_call: TRBJ2-5; v_call: TRBV29-1; clone_size: -; cdr3_aa: CSVDNNGETQYF; cdr3_nt: TGCAGCGTTGACAACAACGGGGAGACCCAGTACTTC
d_call: TRBD2; j_call: TRBJ2-3; v_call: TRBV2; clone_size: -; cdr3_aa: CASSEILAGDTQYF; cdr3_nt: TGTGCCAGCAGTGAAATACTAGCGGGGGATACGCAGTATTTT
d_call: TRBD1; j_call: TRBJ1-4; v_call: TRBV9; clone_size: few; cdr3_aa: CASSVEEGGALFF; cdr3_nt: TGTGCCAGCAGCGTAGAGGAAGGGGGCGCACTGTTTTTT
d_call: -; j_call: TRBJ2-5; v_call: TRBV5-6; clone_size: once; cdr3_aa: CASSLRGMHETQYF; cdr3_nt: TGTGCCAGCAGCTTGCGCGGGATGCATGAGACCCAGTACTTC
d_call: -; j_call: TRBJ2-7; v_call: TRBV28; clone_size: -; cdr3_aa: CASSHPGTHEQYF; cdr3_nt: TGTGCCAGCAGTCACCCAGGAACCCACGAGCAGTACTTC
d_call: -; j_call: TRBJ2-7; v_call: TRBV2; clone_size: -; cdr3_aa: CASTLLEGGTYEQYF; cdr3_nt: TGTGCCAGCACCCTCTTGGAGGGTGGGACCTACGAGCAGTACTTC
d_call: -; j_call: TRBJ2-5; v_call: TRBV7-7; clone_size: few; cdr3_aa: CASSPGGTETQYF; cdr3_nt: TGTGCCAGCAGCCCCGGTGGGACAGAGACCCAGTACTTC
d_call: TRBD1; j_call: TRBJ1-2; v_call: TRBV29-1; clone_size: many; cdr3_aa: CSVRTGEDYGYTF; cdr3_nt: TGCAGCGTCCGGACAGGGGAGGACTATGGCTACACCTTC
d_call: -; j_call: TRBJ2-7; v_call: TRBV15; clone_size: few; cdr3_aa: CATSREALREQYF; cdr3_nt: TGTGCCACCAGCAGAGAGGCGCTCCGCGAGCAGTACTTC
d_call: TRBD1; j_call: TRBJ2-7; v_call: TRBV20-1; clone_size: -; cdr3_aa: CSATDGQGFYEQYF; cdr3_nt: TGCAGTGCTACCGACGGACAGGGTTTCTACGAGCAGTACTTC
d_call: TRBD2; j_call: TRBJ2-2; v_call: TRBV7-9; clone_size: -; cdr3_aa: CASSKSGGHTGELFF; cdr3_nt: TGTGCCAGCAGCAAAAGCGGGGGCCACACCGGGGAGCTGTTTTTT
d_call: -; j_call: TRBJ1-4; v_call: TRBV27; clone_size: few; cdr3_aa: CASSFSPTGREKLFF; cdr3_nt: TGTGCCAGCAGTTTTTCGCCAACCGGGCGTGAAAAACTGTTTTTT
d_call: -; j_call: TRBJ2-7; v_call: TRBV5-1; clone_size: few; cdr3_aa: CASSLVGRLYEQYF; cdr3_nt: TGCGCCAGCAGCTTGGTCGGGCGGCTCTACGAGCAGTACTTC
d_call: TRBD2; j_call: TRBJ2-5; v_call: TRBV9; clone_size: -; cdr3_aa: CASSVGVSGRGETQYF; cdr3_nt: TGTGCCAGCAGCGTAGGAGTTAGCGGGAGAGGAGAGACCCAGTACTTC
d_call: -; j_call: TRBJ2-2; v_call: TRBV28; clone_size: few; cdr3_aa: CASSSAFPGRSELFF; cdr3_nt: TGTGCCAGCAGTTCCGCGTTCCCGGGACGCTCGGAGCTGTTTTTT
d_call: TRBD2; j_call: TRBJ2-1; v_call: TRBV20-1; clone_size: many; cdr3_aa: CSAPRAGGYNEQFF; cdr3_nt: TGCAGTGCCCCTAGGGCGGGAGGGTACAATGAGCAGTTCTTC